This T cell receptor beta chain was recovered during a study of blood T cell repertoires in COVID-19. Study at large: Samples of COVID-19 (acute and convalescent) were obtained from the United States, Italy and Spain. The cDNA or gDNA used as material had been derived from T cells, B-cell-depleted T cells, or PBMCs.

Germline trimming cut 7 bases from V and 2 bases from J; bases unmatched to any gene: 4. The germline gives CDR1 SNHLY, CDR2 FYNNEI. The CDR3 runs 14 residues. Original analysis: Estimated nucleated cell counts came from reference gene primer amplification. TCRdb's copy holds only in-frame clones and misses some; the assay was immunoSEQ multiplex PCR. That table gives V, J and clone size, and the DNA gave D and trimming. Found here are under 60,000 clones, 87% of them singletons; the top ten hold roughly a tenth. The source of this sequence is a human donor with acute or convalescent COVID-19. The donor label of this sample is uncertain. This chain uses TRBV2 with TRBJ2-5, with 10 bases lining up with TRBD1. The material sequenced was peripheral blood. DNA for the CDR3: TGTGCCAGCAATCCGGACAGGGGGCAAGAGACCCAGTACTTC. This sequence encodes CASNPDRGQETQYF. The full variable domain, with the rest looked up from reference TRBV2 and TRBJ2-5, is EPEVTQTPSHQVTQMGQEVILRCVPISNHLYFYWYRQILGQKVEFLVSFYNNEISEKSEIFDDQFSVERPDGSNFTLKIRSTKLEDSAMYFCASNPDRGQETQYFGPGTRLLVL.